This T cell receptor (beta chain) was sequenced for a study of control samples from healthy donors and cancer patients. Between the trimmed V and J ends, which lost 2 bases and 0 bases, there was a span of 20 bases. CDR1 SGHTA and CDR2 FQGNSA come from the germline V gene. This CDR3 is 18 amino acids long. This table comes from immunoSEQ multiplex PCR, and its TCRdb copy is limited to in-frame clones, with some not included. There are 250,000 to 300,000 clones in the sample; roughly 87% occur only once, and roughly 14% lies in the top ten. Source material: PBMCs. This sequence originates from an older woman with lung cancer. This chain uses TRBV7-2 with TRBJ2-7; D might be TRBD1 (6 bases). The CDR3 region is CASSLRVLGQSLSYEQYF. CDR3 bases: TGTGCCAGCAGCTTACGCGTGTTAGGACAGTCACTCTCCTACGAGCAGTACTTC.